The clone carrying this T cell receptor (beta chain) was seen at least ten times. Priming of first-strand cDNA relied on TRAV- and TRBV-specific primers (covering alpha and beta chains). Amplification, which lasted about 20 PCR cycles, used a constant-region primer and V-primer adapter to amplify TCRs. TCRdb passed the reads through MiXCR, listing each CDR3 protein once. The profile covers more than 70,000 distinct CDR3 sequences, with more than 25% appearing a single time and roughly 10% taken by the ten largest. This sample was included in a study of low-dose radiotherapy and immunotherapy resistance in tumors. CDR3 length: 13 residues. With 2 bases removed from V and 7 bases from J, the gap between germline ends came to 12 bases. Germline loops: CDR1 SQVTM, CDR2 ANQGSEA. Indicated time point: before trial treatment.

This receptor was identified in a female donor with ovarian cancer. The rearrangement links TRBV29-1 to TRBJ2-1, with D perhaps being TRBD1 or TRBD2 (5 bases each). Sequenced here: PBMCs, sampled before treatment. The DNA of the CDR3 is TGCAGCGTTGAATCTAGCCGGACAAATGAGCAGTTCTTC. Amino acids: CSVESSRTNEQFF.